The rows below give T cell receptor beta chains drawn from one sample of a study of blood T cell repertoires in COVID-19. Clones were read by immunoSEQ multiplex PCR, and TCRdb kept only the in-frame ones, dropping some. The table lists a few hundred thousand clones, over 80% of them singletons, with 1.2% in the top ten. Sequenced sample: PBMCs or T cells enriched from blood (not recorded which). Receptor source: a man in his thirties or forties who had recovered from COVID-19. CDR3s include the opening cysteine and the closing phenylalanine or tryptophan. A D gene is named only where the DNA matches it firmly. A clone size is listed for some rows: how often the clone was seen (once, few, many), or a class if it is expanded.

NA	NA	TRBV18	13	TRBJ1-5	TGTGCCAGCTCACAGGGGTTAGGTCAGCCCCAGCATTTT	CASSQGLGQPQHF
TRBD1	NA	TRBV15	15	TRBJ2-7	TGTGCCACCAGCAGAGGGGCAGGGGGCGCATACGAGCAGTACTTC	CATSRGAGGAYEQYF
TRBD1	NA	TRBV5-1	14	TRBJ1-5	TGCGCCAGCAGCCCGGGACAGGGCAATCAGCCCCAGCATTTT	CASSPGQGNQPQHF
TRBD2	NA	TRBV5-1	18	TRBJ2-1	TGCGCCAGCAGCTTCGGGCTAGCGGGTGTCAGCTCCTACAATGAGCAGTTCTTC	CASSFGLAGVSSYNEQFF
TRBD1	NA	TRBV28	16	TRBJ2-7	TGTGCCAGCAGCCCCACAGCCGGGACAGGTTCCTACGAGCAGTACTTC	CASSPTAGTGSYEQYF
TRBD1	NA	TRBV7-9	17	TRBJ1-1	TGTGCCAGCAGCCCCGCCGGGTTCCAGGGGGCTGACACTGAAGCTTTCTTT	CASSPAGFQGADTEAFF
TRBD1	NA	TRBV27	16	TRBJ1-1	TGTGCCAGCAGTTTATCCTTAGAGGGGGCGCGAACTGAAGCTTTCTTT	CASSLSLEGARTEAFF
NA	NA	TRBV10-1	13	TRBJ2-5	TGCGCCAGCAGTGGCGATTCCAAAGAGACCCAGTACTTC	CASSGDSKETQYF
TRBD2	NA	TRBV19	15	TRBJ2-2	TGTGCCACCCGCGGGACTAGCGCGAACACCGGGGAGCTGTTTTTT	CATRGTSANTGELFF
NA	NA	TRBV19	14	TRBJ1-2	TGTGCCAGTAGTATAAGGGGCAGGGATGCTGGCTACACCTTC	CASSIRGRDAGYTF
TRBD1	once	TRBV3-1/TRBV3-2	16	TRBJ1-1	TGTGCCAGCAGCCCCAGACAGGGGTTGGTGAACACTGAAGCTTTCTTT	CASSPRQGLVNTEAFF
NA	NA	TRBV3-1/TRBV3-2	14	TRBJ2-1	TGTGCCAGCAGCCAAGGCGGGAACTACAATGAGCAGTTCTTC	CASSQGGNYNEQFF
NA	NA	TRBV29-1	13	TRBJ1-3	TGCAGCGTTCCAAGTTGGGGCGGAAACACCATATATTTT	CSVPSWGGNTIYF
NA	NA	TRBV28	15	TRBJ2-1	TGTGCCAGCAGACAAGCGGGCTACTCCTACAATGAGCAGTTCTTC	CASRQAGYSYNEQFF
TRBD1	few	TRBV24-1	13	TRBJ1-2	TGTGCCACCAGTGACTGGACAGGGGTTGGCTACACCTTC	CATSDWTGVGYTF
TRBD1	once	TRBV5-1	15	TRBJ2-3	TGCGCCAGCAGCTTCACAGGGGGCGGAACAGATACGCAGTATTTT	CASSFTGGGTDTQYF
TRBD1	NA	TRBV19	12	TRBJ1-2	TGTGCCAGTAGTATAACAGGGGATGGCTACACCTTC	CASSITGDGYTF
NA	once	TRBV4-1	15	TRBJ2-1	TGCGCCAGCAGCCAAGAGCCAGCGGGTTACAATGAGCAGTTCTTC	CASSQEPAGYNEQFF
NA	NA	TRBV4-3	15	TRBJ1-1	TGCGCCAGCAGCCAAAAAGTACAGGGTAGCACTGAAGCTTTCTTT	CASSQKVQGSTEAFF
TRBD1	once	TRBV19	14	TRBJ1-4	TGTGCCAGTATCAGACAGGGGAGTAATGAAAAACTGTTTTTT	CASIRQGSNEKLFF
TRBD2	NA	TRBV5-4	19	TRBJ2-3	TGTGCCAGCAGCTTGGGGCCTAGCGGGACGTTGTTTAGCACAGATACGCAGTATTTT	CASSLGPSGTLFSTDTQYF
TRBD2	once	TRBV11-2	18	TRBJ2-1	TGTGCCAGCAGCTCAACCTCCCGACTAGCGGGGGGTTTCAATGAGCAGTTCTTC	CASSSTSRLAGGFNEQFF
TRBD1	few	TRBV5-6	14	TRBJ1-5	TGTGCCAGCAGAAACAGGGGAAGCAATCAGCCCCAGCATTTT	CASRNRGSNQPQHF
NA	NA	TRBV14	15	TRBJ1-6	TGTGCCAGCAGCCAAACGACAGGTTCGATTTCACCCCTCCACTTT	CASSQTTGSISPLHF
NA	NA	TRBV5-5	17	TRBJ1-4	TGTGCCAGCAGAACTACCCCTGGTTCAGGCGGGGATGAAAAACTGTTTTTT	CASRTTPGSGGDEKLFF
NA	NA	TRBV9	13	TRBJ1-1	TGTGCCAGCAGCCAAGGGGGGAACACTGAAGCTTTCTTT	CASSQGGNTEAFF
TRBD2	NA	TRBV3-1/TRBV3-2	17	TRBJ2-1	TGTGCCAGCAGCCAAGCCCCGGGACTAGCGGGGAGAAATGAGCAGTTCTTC	CASSQAPGLAGRNEQFF
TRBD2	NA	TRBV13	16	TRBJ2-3	TGTGCCAGCAGGAATAGCGGGAATCGGAACACAGATACGCAGTATTTT	CASRNSGNRNTDTQYF
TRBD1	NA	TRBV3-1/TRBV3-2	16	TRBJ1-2	TGTGCCAGCAGTCAATTGCCGGGACAGGGCCGAAATGGCTACACCTTC	CASSQLPGQGRNGYTF
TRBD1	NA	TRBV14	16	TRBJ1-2	TGTGCCAGCAGCCACAAGCCTTTGGACAGGGACTATGGCTACACCTTC	CASSHKPLDRDYGYTF
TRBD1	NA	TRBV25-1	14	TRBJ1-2	TGTGCCAGCAGTGGGTTAAGGGACAGTGTTGGCTACACCTTC	CASSGLRDSVGYTF
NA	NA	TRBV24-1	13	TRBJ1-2	TGTGCCACCAGTGGTAGGGGGATCAATGGCTACACCTTC	CATSGRGINGYTF
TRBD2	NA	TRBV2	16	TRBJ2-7	TGTGCCAGCAGTGGAACAACTAGCGCCACCCTCTACGAGCAGTACTTC	CASSGTTSATLYEQYF
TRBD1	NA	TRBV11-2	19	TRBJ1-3	TGTGCCAGCAGCTTGGCTACAGGGGGCTCAAAGGGGTCTGGAAACACCATATATTTT	CASSLATGGSKGSGNTIYF
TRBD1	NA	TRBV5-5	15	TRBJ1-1	TGTGCCAGCAGCCCCCGACCAGGGGGTAGCACTGAAGCTTTCTTT	CASSPRPGGSTEAFF
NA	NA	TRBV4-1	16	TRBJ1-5	TGCGCCAGCAGCCAAGATTGGCAGGACTTCAATCAGCCCCAGCATTTT	CASSQDWQDFNQPQHF
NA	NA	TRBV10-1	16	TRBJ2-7	TGCGCCAGCAGTGAGTACAGTAGCGGGACAGCCTACGAGCAGTACTTC	CASSEYSSGTAYEQYF
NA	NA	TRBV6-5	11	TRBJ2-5	TGTGCCAGCAGTACCCGGGAGACCCAGTACTTC	CASSTRETQYF
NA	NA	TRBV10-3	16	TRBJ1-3	TGTGCCATCAGTGAAAGGACAGCGGACTCTGGAAACACCATATATTTT	CAISERTADSGNTIYF
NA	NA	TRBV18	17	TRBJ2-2	TGTGCCAGCTCACCAAGCTTGGGTGCCGGGGGCACCGGGGAGCTGTTTTTT	CASSPSLGAGGTGELFF
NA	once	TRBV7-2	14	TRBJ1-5	TGTGCCAGCAGCCCCTGGCGGGACAATCAGCCCCAGCATTTT	CASSPWRDNQPQHF
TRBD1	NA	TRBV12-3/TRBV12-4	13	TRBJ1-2	TGTGCCAGCACCATCGACAGGGGGTATGGCTACACCTTC	CASTIDRGYGYTF
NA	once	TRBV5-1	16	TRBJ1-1	TGCGCCAGCAGCTGGTCAGGGGCCAATGGTAACACTGAAGCTTTCTTT	CASSWSGANGNTEAFF